This T cell receptor beta chain was documented in a study of control samples from healthy donors and cancer patients. This clone was seen just once. Profiled with immunoSEQ multiplex PCR; TCRdb holds only in-frame clones, not every one. The sample has roughly 100,000 clones, around 89% seen once; the top ten hold about a fifth. The sample was PBMCs. The origin of this receptor is a man aged 55 to 70 with lung cancer.

The CDR3 DNA reads as TGTGCCGGAAGGGCGTGGGAAGGGAACTATGGCTACACCTTC. This codes for CAGRAWEGNYGYTF. The chain couples TRBV30 to TRBJ1-2; D is uncertain. The CDR3 has 14 residues. Germline V gene sequence: CDR1 GTSNPN, CDR2 SVGIG (reference sequence). V lost 8 bases to trimming and J lost 2 bases, with 18 bases between them.